Listed here are 25 T cell receptor beta chains from one sample, sequenced in a study of PD-1 blockade in classical Hodgkin lymphoma. Sequencing used immunoSEQ multiplex PCR; TCRdb keeps in-frame clones, though not all of them. Among under 60,000 clones listed, roughly 86% were seen once. Time point given: cycle 4 day 1 (C4D1), after more than 5 weeks of nivolumab. All the patients suffered relapse after autologous stem cell transplantation, and brentuximab vedotin exposure differed. The material was peripheral blood mononuclear cells (PBMCs), obtained before the fourth cycle of nivolumab. The receptors stem from a human donor with classical Hodgkin lymphoma.

The J gene is TRBJ2-7, the V gene TRBV2, with TRBD2 matching 8 bases. V lost 3 bases, J lost 7 bases, and 8 bases stayed unmatched. The germline CDR1 and CDR2 sequences are SNHLY and FYNNEI. The CDR3 totals 14 residues. CDR3 region: CASSDRGGRREQYF. In DNA form, the CDR3 reads TGTGCCAGCAGTGATCGTGGCGGGAGGCGGGAGCAGTACTTC.

The rearrangement uses TRBV5-1 and TRBJ2-5; 13 bases agree with TRBD2. Germline V CDR1 and CDR2: SGHRS, YFSETQ. There are 16 residues in the CDR3. Trimming cost V 3 bases and J 4 bases; bases outside gene matches: 6. In DNA form, the CDR3 reads TGCGCCAGCAGCTCACTAGCGGGGGGGCCTGGAGAGACCCAGTACTTC. Its protein is CASSSLAGGPGETQYF.

The chain combines TRBV29-1 with TRBJ2-7, with D perhaps TRBD1 or TRBD2 (5 bases each). This CDR3 has 13 amino acids. V was trimmed by 4 bases and J by 2 bases, leaving 12 bases between them. Per germline, CDR1 SQVTM and CDR2 ANQGSEA. CDR3 nucleotide sequence: TGCAGCGTTGGGGGACGGGCCGCCTACGAGCAGTACTTC. Translation: CSVGGRAAYEQYF.

The chain combines TRBV7-9 with TRBJ2-3, with D unresolved. This CDR3 is built from 14 residues. V lost 1 base and J 5 bases, leaving 10 bases between the germline ends. Germline loops: CDR1 SEHNR, CDR2 FQNEAQ (reference sequence). The CDR3 protein is CASSLGQARDTQYF. The CDR3 bases are TGTGCCAGCAGCTTAGGTCAGGCCAGAGATACGCAGTATTTT.

The chain couples TRBV2 to TRBJ2-7; 14 bases line up with TRBD2. The CDR3 covers 16 residues. V lost 4 bases and J lost 6; bases outside the gene matches: 8. Germline lookup yields CDR1 SNHLY and CDR2 FYNNEI. DNA of the CDR3: TGTGCCAGCAGTGCAGGACTAGCGGGAGGCTCCGGCGAGCAGTACTTC. Amino acid sequence: CASSAGLAGGSGEQYF.

V is TRBV9 and J is TRBJ1-2; 7 positions agree with TRBD1. Germline V gene lookup returns CDR1 SGDLS and CDR2 YYNGEE. The CDR3 runs 15 residues. J gave up 5 bases and V 0 bases, and 7 bases lay outside the gene matches. The CDR3 loop reads CASSVAPDRVYGYTF. The CDR3 bases are TGTGCCAGCAGCGTAGCTCCCGACAGGGTTTATGGCTACACCTTC.

The chain joins TRBV11-2 to TRBJ1-1; possibly TRBD1 for D (5 bases). Trimming shortened V by 5 bases and J by 4 bases, and 17 bases separated the two germline ends. Germline V lookup: CDR1 SGHAT, CDR2 FQNNGV. There are 15 residues in the CDR3. The CDR3 bases are TGTGCCAGCAGCCCCCGGGCGCTGGGGCGCACTGAAGCTTTCTTT. Its translation is CASSPRALGRTEAFF. Using reference TRBV11-2 and TRBJ1-1 for the parts outside the CDR3, the full variable domain is EAGVAQSPRYKIIEKRQSVAFWCNPISGHATLYWYQQILGQGPKLLIQFQNNGVVDDSQLPKDRFSAERLKGVDSTLKIQPAKLEDSAVYLCASSPRALGRTEAFFGQGTRLTVV.

The rearrangement links TRBV11-3 to TRBJ2-3; no clear D. The CDR3 length is 16 residues. Germline-derived CDR1 and CDR2 are SGHNT and YENEEA. V lost 5 bases and J lost 0, with 15 bases in between. CDR3 DNA: TGTGCCAGCAGCAAAGGCCGCAACCCTAGCACAGATACGCAGTATTTT. Its protein is CASSKGRNPSTDTQYF.

This chain connects TRBV5-5 to TRBJ2-1; 7 nucleotides agree with TRBD2. The CDR3 covers 14 residues. Germline lookup yields CDR1 SGHKS and CDR2 YYEKEE (reference sequence). With 6 bases clipped from V and 4 bases from J, the junction kept 7 bases outside the gene matches. The CDR3 nucleotides read TGTGCCAGCAACCGGGACTATCCATACAATGAGCAGTTCTTC. It yields the protein CASNRDYPYNEQFF.

This clone was counted a single time. The CDR3 bases are TGCAGCGTTGATCGGGGGGTATATGATGGCTACACCTTC. It encodes CSVDRGVYDGYTF. The chain couples TRBV29-1 to TRBJ1-2; D might be TRBD1 (5 bases). The CDR3 loop spans 13 amino acids. V lost 3 bases, J lost 6 bases, and 14 bases lay in between. Germline lookup yields CDR1 SQVTM and CDR2 ANQGSEA.

The chain employs TRBV29-1 and TRBJ2-1; 14 bases map to TRBD2. V gave up 3 bases and J gave up 0 bases; unmatched junction bases: 4. The CDR3 consists of 17 residues. Germline lookup yields CDR1 SQVTM and CDR2 ANQGSEA. The CDR3 loop reads CSVEGLAGAHSYNEQFF. DNA for the CDR3: TGCAGCGTTGAGGGACTAGCGGGAGCCCACTCCTACAATGAGCAGTTCTTC.

In this sample, this clone turned up once. The chain combines TRBV10-2 with TRBJ1-6; 9 positions agree with TRBD1. The CDR3 is 13 residues long. Per the germline V gene, CDR1 is WSHSY and CDR2 is SAAADI. The J segment lost 8 bases and the V segment lost 5 bases, leaving 1 base of the junction unmatched. CDR3: CASSRDRDSPLHF. The CDR3 coding sequence is TGCGCCAGCAGTCGGGACAGGGATTCACCCCTCCACTTT.

V usage is TRBV27 and J usage is TRBJ1-5, with a possible D match to TRBD1 (5 bases). Trimming removed 2 bases at V and 1 base at J, with 9 bases between. Per the germline V gene, CDR1 is MNHEY and CDR2 is SMNVEV (reference sequence). This CDR3 spans 15 amino acids. The CDR3 sequence: CASSLRQSSNQPQHF. DNA of the CDR3: TGTGCCAGCAGTTTACGACAGAGCAGCAATCAGCCCCAGCATTTT.

The V and J genes are TRBV5-1 and TRBJ2-1; TRBD1 might be the D (6 bases). Germline-derived CDR1 and CDR2 are SGHRS and YFSETQ. Trimming pared 0 bases from V and 3 bases from J, leaving 13 bases between. This CDR3 is built from 16 residues. CDR3 bases: TGCGCCAGCAGCTTGGGTCTACAGGGTAGCTACAATGAGCAGTTCTTC. It specifies CASSLGLQGSYNEQFF.

The J gene is TRBJ2-1, the V gene TRBV7-9; no definite D call. Looked up from germline, CDR1 is SEHNR and CDR2 is FQNEAQ (reference sequence). This CDR3 contains 11 residues. V dropped 1 base and J dropped 8 bases, with 3 bases sitting between them. The chain's CDR3 is CASSLGDEQFF. The CDR3 DNA sequence: TGTGCCAGCAGCTTAGGGGATGAGCAGTTCTTC.

The J gene is TRBJ2-2, the V gene TRBV28, with 8 bases that match TRBD2. Looked up from germline, CDR1 is MDHEN and CDR2 is SYDVKM. CDR3 length: 15 residues. The V gene end was trimmed by 6 bases and the J gene end by 4 bases; junction bases not matched to a gene: 7. In DNA, the CDR3 is TGTGCCAGCAGATCGCTAGCGGGTGTCACCGGGGAGCTGTTTTTT. Encoded protein: CASRSLAGVTGELFF.

The rearrangement uses TRBV5-6 and TRBJ1-5; D remains unclear. The CDR3 consists of 15 residues. V was cut by 2 bases and J by 1 base, with 10 bases left in between. Germline values: CDR1 SGHDT, CDR2 YYEEEE. CDR3: CASSLFGQSNQPQHF. DNA of the CDR3: TGTGCCAGCAGCTTATTCGGGCAGAGCAATCAGCCCCAGCATTTT.

The chain joins TRBV7-9 to TRBJ2-2; 8 nucleotides align to TRBD1. CDR1 SEHNR and CDR2 FQNEAQ come from the germline V gene (reference sequence). This CDR3 is 17 amino acids long. The ends lost 5 bases at V and 4 bases at J; junction bases unmatched: 12. The CDR3 loop is CASSPWSDRGSTGELFF. The CDR3 DNA reads TGTGCCAGCAGCCCATGGTCAGACAGGGGAAGCACCGGGGAGCTGTTTTTT.

This clone was picked up a small number of times. The chain couples TRBV29-1 to TRBJ2-5, with 7 bases fitting TRBD1. J gave up 4 bases and V 4 bases, and 6 bases lay outside the gene matches. The germline V gene has CDR1 SQVTM and CDR2 ANQGSEA. This CDR3 has 13 amino acids. CDR3 nucleotide sequence: TGCAGCGTTGGGCCTTCAGGGGGAGAGACCCAGTACTTC. Translating it yields CSVGPSGGETQYF.

This clone came up once. V gene TRBV29-1 combines with J gene TRBJ1-2; no clear D. CDR1 is SQVTM and CDR2 is ANQGSEA in the germline V gene. CDR3 length: 13 amino acids. V was cut by 5 bases and J by 5 bases, with 15 bases left in between. The CDR3 DNA reads as TGCAGCGTTTCGGGCCCCCTAAGATATGGCTACACCTTC. Translating gives CSVSGPLRYGYTF.

The chain uses TRBV27 and TRBJ2-1; D is perhaps TRBD2 (6 bases). The V end lost 5 bases, the J end lost 12 bases, and 26 bases lay between the germline ends. The CDR3 is made up of 16 amino acids. The germline CDR1 and CDR2 sequences are MNHEY and SMNVEV (reference sequence). CDR3 residues: CASSPSTGTLSFGQFF. CDR3 bases: TGTGCCAGCAGTCCTTCGACTGGGACTTTGAGTTTTGGGCAGTTCTTC.

CDR3 amino acids: CAISWTGGIYGYTF. CDR3 DNA sequence: TGTGCCATCAGTTGGACAGGGGGCATCTATGGCTACACCTTC. This chain joins TRBV10-3 and TRBJ1-2; 11 bases line up with TRBD1. There are 14 residues in the CDR3. Germline V lookup: CDR1 ENHRY, CDR2 SYGVKD. V was clipped by 5 bases and J by 4 bases; unmatched bases: 3.

The chain couples TRBV19 to TRBJ1-2; unclear D gene. Germline V gene sequence: CDR1 LNHDA, CDR2 SQIVND (reference sequence). Trimming cost V 6 bases and J 1 base, with 15 bases left between them. The CDR3 covers 15 residues. Here the CDR3 DNA reads TGTGCCAGTAGCATCACCGGCAGCCGTAACTATGGCTACACCTTC. Translation gives CASSITGSRNYGYTF.

CDR3 in amino acids: CASSESLGVYEQYF. CDR3 nucleotide sequence: TGTGCCAGCAGTGAATCTCTGGGAGTCTACGAGCAGTACTTC. The gene calls are TRBV6-1 and TRBJ2-7; maybe TRBD2 (5 bases). V was cut by 2 bases and J by 3 bases, with 11 bases left in between. From germline, CDR1 is MNHNS and CDR2 SASEGT. The CDR3 has 14 amino acids.

The rearrangement joins TRBV10-3 to TRBJ1-3, with TRBD1 identical over 7 bases. The CDR3 totals 15 residues. Trimming cost V 6 bases and J 0 bases; bases outside gene matches: 5. CDR1 and CDR2 (germline): ENHRY, SYGVKD. CDR3 sequence reads: CAISRDSFSGNTIYF. The CDR3 bases are TGTGCCATCAGCCGGGACAGCTTCTCTGGAAACACCATATATTTT.